This paragraph covers one T cell receptor (beta chain) sequence. TCRdb's copy holds only in-frame clones and misses some; the assay was immunoSEQ multiplex PCR. The sample includes 150,000 to 200,000 clones, about 86% of them seen just once. V was clipped by 5 bases and J by 5 bases; unmatched bases: 3. Germline lookup yields CDR1 MDHEN and CDR2 SYDVKM. The CDR3 contains 14 residues. The data were obtained in a study of blood T cell repertoires in COVID-19. This chain connects TRBV28 to TRBJ1-6, with 7 bases fitting TRBD1. This receptor was identified in a woman aged 70 to 79 with COVID-19, enrolled during active disease. Sequencing was done on a sample of peripheral blood. Written as DNA, the CDR3 is TGTGCCAGCAGTAGTACAGGGGATAATTCACCCCTCCACTTT. This gives the protein CASSSTGDNSPLHF.